This T cell receptor (beta chain) was sequenced during a study of CD8+CD57+ T cells in acquired aplastic anemia (dated 2018 in TCRdb). Background on the whole study: A mean of roughly 3.2 ug of DNA, ranging from roughly 0.18 to 30 ug, was extracted from sorted CD4+ and CD8+ cells. A CD8+CD57+ expansion meant a frequency higher than the mean frequency seen in healthy subjects.

Flow cytometry had shown CD8+CD57+ cell expansion in the patients selected for sequencing. Every patient had severe acquired aplastic anemia, diagnosed using the International Study of Aplastic Anemia and Agranulocytosis and Camitta criteria. At the time blood was sampled, none of the patients had received any therapy. The study deep-sequenced TCR repertoires of sorted CD4+ and CD8+ blood T cells from severe aplastic anemia patients and healthy subjects. Patients were enrolled in the USA under clinicaltrials.gov protocols 00001620, 01623167, 00001397, 00071045, 00081523 and 00961064. Ficoll-Paque density gradient centrifugation was used to isolate peripheral blood mononuclear cells. Before DNA extraction, CD4+ and CD8+ T cells were sorted by FACS or by magnetic beads. Study-wide conclusions, independent of this receptor: Around 30 CD8+ CDR3 sequences were found to be shared between patients and controls, but these sequences appeared to be highly expressed in patients and within the immunodominant clones of the patients. CD8+ Simpson's diversity did not differ significantly between patients and healthy controls (P=0.060).

TCR beta VDJ combination and CDR3 sequence profiling used genomic DNA as the template. An Illumina HiSeq 2000 was the platform used for TCR repertoire sequencing. Processing in the source paper ran as follows. TRBV/TRBJ rearrangement plots, CDR3 size and DJ length profiles, and Simpson's diversity index were used to assess repertoires. The immunodominant clone was defined as the most abundant DNA sequence in deep sequencing data. CDR3 amino acid sequences were checked for sharing across subjects and were also compared against the VDJdb database and published repertoires. In-frame beta chains were kept once TCRdb had trimmed the public reads at Q25 with fastp and called clones with MiXCR. Rows merge per CDR3 protein into single entries with the most common DNA and genes. Here the V and J calls rest on TCRdb's processing, not on the authors' analysis. The sample table lists about 260,000 distinct CDR3 sequences, approximately 82% of them with a count of one. The ten largest account for 40% to 55% of the sample.

Based on the germline V gene, the CDR1 and CDR2 sequences are SGHNT and YENEEA. Inclusive of the bounding cysteine and phenylalanine, the CDR3 is 16 residues long. Only the CDR3 DNA is retained, 48 bases long and in frame from the first base. Trimmed from V: 1 base; trimmed from J: 7 bases; junction bases lacking a gene match: 6. As for this clonotype: The target of this receptor is not known. Per-base qualities were not stored, and no clone one base away is much larger.

The clonotype comes from a human donor with aplastic anemia. The chain couples TRBV11-3 to TRBJ1-6; 8 bases in the middle match TRBD1. Material: sorted CD4+, CD8+, or CD8+CD57+ T cells (not recorded which) from PBMCs. The DNA sequence is given as TGTGCCAGCAGCTTAGGAGGGACAGGCACCAATTCACCCCTCCACTTT. Translated, it reads CASSLGGTGTNSPLHF.